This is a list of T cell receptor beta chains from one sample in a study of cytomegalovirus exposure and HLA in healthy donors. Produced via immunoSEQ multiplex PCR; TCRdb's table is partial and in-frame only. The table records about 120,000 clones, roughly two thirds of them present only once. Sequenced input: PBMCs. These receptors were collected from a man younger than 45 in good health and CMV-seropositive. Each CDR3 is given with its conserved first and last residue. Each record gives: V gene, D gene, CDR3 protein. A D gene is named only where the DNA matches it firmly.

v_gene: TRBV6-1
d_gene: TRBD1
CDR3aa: CASSEMDRGEKLFF

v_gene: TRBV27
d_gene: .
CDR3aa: CASRDSEAGELFF

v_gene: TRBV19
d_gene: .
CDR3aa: CASSRGLEYGYTF

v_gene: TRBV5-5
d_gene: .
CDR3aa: CASSLGLGHPLF

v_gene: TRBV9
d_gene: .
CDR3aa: CASSVAGGNEKLFF

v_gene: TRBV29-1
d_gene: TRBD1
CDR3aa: CSAAGDRGGYYGYTF

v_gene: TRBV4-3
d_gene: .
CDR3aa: CASSQDMEEGRDYGYTF

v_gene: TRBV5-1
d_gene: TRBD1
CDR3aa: CASSYPGQATNEKLFF

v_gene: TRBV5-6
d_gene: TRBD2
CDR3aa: CASSSPRGGRRTYEQYF

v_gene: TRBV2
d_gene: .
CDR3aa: CASRQGLNYEQYF

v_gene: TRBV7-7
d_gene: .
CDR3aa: CASSKEYTNTGELFF

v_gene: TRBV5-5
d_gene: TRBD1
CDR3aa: CASSRQGSYEQYF

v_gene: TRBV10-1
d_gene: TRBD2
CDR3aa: CASSGTSSGDYNEQFF

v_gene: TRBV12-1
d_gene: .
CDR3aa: CASSFAASSYEQYF

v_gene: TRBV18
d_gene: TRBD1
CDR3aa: CASSPTGEGETQYF

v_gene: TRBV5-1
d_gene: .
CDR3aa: CASSWGGYEQYF

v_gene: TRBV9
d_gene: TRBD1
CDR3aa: CASSVLTGKGNTIYF

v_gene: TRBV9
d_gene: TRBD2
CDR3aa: CASTGSGSAADTQYF

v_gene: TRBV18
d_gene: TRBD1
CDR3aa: CASSPPTGVSDGYTF

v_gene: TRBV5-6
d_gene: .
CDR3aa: CASSFDGEVTYNEQFF

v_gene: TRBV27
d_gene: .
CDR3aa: CATKDRFSTYGYTF

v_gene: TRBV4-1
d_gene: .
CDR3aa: CASSPHGPSGNTIYF

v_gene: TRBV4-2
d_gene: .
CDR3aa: CASSQDPAGPDTQYF

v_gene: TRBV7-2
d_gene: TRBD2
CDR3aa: CASSFGGGYNEQFF

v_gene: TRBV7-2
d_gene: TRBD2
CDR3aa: CASSQTGTSGTSYEQYF

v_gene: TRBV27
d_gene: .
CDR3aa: CASSLSISEDLKNIQYF

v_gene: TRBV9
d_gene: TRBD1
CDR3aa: CASRPTGEGLYGYTF

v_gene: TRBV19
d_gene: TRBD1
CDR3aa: CASSMARGRGYGYTF

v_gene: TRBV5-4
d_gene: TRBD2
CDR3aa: CASSLGASGSFPDTQYF

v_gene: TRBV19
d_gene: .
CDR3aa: CASQRQVFTGELFF

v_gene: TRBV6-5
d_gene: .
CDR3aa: CASSYSLPGADTQYF

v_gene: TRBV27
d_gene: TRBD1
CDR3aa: CASRAYRGPAGANEKLFF

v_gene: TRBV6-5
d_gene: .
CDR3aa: CASSYSRARGYTF

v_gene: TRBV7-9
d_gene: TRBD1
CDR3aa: CASRPRQGRAETQYF

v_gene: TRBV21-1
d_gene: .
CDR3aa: CASSKSGPAGGKLETQYF

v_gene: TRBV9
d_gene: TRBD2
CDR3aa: CASSVGVLAGEADEQFF

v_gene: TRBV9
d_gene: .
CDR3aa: CASSVGRGNYEQYF

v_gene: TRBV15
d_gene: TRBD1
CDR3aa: CATSSSRSGQGSVNQPQHF

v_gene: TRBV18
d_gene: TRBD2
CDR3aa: CASSPRTSASGLYNEQFF

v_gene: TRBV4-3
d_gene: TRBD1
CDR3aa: CASSQLQGIYGYTF

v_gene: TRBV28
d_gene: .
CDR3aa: CASSPGHYSHEQYF

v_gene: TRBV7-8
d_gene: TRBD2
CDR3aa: CASSLVLGLAGDEQYF

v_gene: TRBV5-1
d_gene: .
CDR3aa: CASSLARAYGYTF

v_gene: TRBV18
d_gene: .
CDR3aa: CASSPTTRNTIYF

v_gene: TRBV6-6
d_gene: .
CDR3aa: CASSYSLYSNQPQHF

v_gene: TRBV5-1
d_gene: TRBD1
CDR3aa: CASSPGQDRVGEQYF